These 3 T cell receptor beta chains share one sample of origin, sequenced in a study of human T cells and chemical hapten exposure. Time point described: patch test 2, 6 weeks after DPC sensitization. Treatment described: therapeutic diphenylcyclopropenone sensitization with weekly scalp DPC. TCRdb called the RACE reads again in MiXCR, with one record for every CDR3 protein. Of over 100,000 distinct CDR3 sequences in the sample, 9% to 9.5% were seen once. Here the sequenced sample was whole blood, taken in connection with sensitization to the hapten diphenylcyclopropenone (DPC). These receptor sequences come from a woman aged 40 to 50 with alopecia areata. Some clones in this sample may be carry-over from other donors' samples.

The chain carries TRBV4-1 and TRBJ2-1, with unresolved D. Germline V gene sequence: CDR1 MGHRA, CDR2 YSYEKL. The ends were cut back, 1 base at V and 8 bases at J, with 9 bases in the middle. CDR3 length: 13 residues. The CDR3 DNA sequence: TGCGCCAGCAGCCAAGCCATGATCTATGAGCAGTTCTTC. It specifies CASSQAMIYEQFF.

In this sample, this clonotype turned up a few times. This rearrangement joins TRBV4-1 to TRBJ2-1; D is uncertain. The CDR3 sequence is 11 residues long. CDR1 MGHRA and CDR2 YSYEKL come from the germline V gene. V was cut by 4 bases and J by 5 bases, with 3 bases left in between. The CDR3 coding sequence is TGCGCCAGCAGCCGAGACAATGAGCAGTTCTTC. Translated: CASSRDNEQFF.

This clonotype occurred many times. The CDR3 nucleotides are TGTGCCAGCAGCCGACAGGGGTCAACTTATTCACCCCTCCACTTT. Amino acids: CASSRQGSTYSPLHF. The chain employs TRBV3-1 and TRBJ1-6, with TRBD1 matching over 8 bases. CDR3 length equals 15 residues. The ends lost 4 bases at V and 8 bases at J; junction bases unmatched: 7. The germline gives CDR1 LGHDT, CDR2 YNNKEL (reference sequence).